This TCR beta chain was recorded in a study of blood T cells in healthy people across ages. Study-wide results and limits: The study found more naive CD4+ cells and higher diversity in long-lived than aged donors. Naive and antigen-experienced cells could not be conclusively compared, given unsorted PBMCs.

Germline loops: CDR1 SGHNT, CDR2 YENEEA. Trimming removed 0 bases at V and 10 bases at J, with 10 bases between. There are 13 residues in the CDR3. With a J-beta primer mix and a sample-barcoded 5' primer, a second PCR ran about 7 to 12 cycles. TCRdb processed the 5' RACE reads anew with MiXCR; each CDR3 protein has one entry. This table holds more than 650,000 distinct CDR3 sequences, about 53% found once. Healthy Caucasian individuals from Russia aged roughly 6 to 95 served as donors. In regard to this clonotype: Its antigen is not identified.

The receptor was isolated from a man at least 80 years old in good health. The chain carries TRBV11-3 and TRBJ2-1; D remains unclear. Sequencing input: blood. DNA for the CDR3: TGTGCCAGCAGCTTAGATTTTTTTAACGAGCAGTTCTTC. Translating it yields CASSLDFFNEQFF.